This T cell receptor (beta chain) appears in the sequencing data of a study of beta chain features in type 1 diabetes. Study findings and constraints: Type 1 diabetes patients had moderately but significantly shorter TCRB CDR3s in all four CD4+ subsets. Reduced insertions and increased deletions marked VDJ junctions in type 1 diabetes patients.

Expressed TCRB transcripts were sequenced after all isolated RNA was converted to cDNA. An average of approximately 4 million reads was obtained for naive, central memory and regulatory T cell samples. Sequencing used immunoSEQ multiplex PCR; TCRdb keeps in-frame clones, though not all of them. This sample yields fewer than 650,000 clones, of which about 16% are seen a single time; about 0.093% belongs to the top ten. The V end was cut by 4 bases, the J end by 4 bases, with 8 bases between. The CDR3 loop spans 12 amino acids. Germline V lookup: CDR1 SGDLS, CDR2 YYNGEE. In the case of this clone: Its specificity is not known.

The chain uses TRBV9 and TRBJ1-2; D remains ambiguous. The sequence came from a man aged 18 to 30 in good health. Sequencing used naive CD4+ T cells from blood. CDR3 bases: TGTGCCAGCAGCAGCCTCCGCTATGGCTACACCTTC. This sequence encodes CASSSLRYGYTF.